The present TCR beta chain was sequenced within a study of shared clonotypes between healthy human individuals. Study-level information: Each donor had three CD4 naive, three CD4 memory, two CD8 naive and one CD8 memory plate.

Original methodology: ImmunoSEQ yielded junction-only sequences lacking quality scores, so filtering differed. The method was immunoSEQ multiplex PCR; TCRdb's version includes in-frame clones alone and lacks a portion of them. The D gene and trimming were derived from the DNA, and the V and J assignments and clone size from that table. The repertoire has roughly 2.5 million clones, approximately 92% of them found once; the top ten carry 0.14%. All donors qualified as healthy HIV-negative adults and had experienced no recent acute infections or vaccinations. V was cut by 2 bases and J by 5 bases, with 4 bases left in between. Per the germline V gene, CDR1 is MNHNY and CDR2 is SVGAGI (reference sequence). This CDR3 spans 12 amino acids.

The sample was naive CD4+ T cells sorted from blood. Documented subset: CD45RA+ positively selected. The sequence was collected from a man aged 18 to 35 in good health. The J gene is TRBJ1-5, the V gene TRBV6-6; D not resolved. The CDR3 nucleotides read TGTGCCAGCAGTTACCAATATCAGCCCCAGCATTTT. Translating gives CASSYQYQPQHF.